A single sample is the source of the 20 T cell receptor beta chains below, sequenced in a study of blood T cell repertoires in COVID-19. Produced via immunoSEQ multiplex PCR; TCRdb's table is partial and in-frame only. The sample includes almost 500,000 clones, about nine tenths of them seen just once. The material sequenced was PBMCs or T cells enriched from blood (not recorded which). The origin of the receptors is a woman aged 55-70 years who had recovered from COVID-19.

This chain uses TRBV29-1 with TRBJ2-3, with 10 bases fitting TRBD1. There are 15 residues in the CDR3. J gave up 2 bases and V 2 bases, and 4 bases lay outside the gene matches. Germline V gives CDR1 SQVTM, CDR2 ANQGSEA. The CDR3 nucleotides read TGCAGCGTTGAACAAGGGACAGGGGACACAGATACGCAGTATTTT. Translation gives CSVEQGTGDTDTQYF.

As DNA, the CDR3 is TGCGCCAGCAGTGAGGATCCCCCTCTAGGACAGAACACAGATACGCAGTATTTT. This sequence encodes CASSEDPPLGQNTDTQYF. V and J are TRBV10-1 and TRBJ2-3; D is perhaps TRBD1 (6 bases). Deletions cut 2 bases from V and 2 bases from J, with 20 bases between. CDR3 length equals 18 residues. The germline V gene encodes CDR1 WNHNN and CDR2 SYGVQD (reference sequence).

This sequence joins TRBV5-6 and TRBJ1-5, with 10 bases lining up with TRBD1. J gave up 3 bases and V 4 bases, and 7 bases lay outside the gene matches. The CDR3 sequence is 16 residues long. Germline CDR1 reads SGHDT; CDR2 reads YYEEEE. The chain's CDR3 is CASSPGTGVDNQPQHF. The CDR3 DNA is TGTGCCAGCAGCCCTGGGACAGGGGTCGACAATCAGCCCCAGCATTTT.

This chain's CDR3 is CAISPLGQLYSGNTIYF. Written as DNA, the CDR3 is TGTGCCATCAGCCCCCTTGGGCAGTTATACTCTGGAAACACCATATATTTT. The chain joins TRBV10-3 to TRBJ1-3; D is unresolved. CDR3 length: 17 amino acids. Trimming took 6 bases from V and 0 from J, leaving 18 bases between them. Germline assignment: CDR1 ENHRY and CDR2 SYGVKD.

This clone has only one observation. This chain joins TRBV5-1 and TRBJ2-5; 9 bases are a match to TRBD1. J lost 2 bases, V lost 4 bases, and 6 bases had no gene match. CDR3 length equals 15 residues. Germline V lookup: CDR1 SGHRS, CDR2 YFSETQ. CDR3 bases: TGCGCCAGCAGCCTGGGACAGGGCGCTCAAGAGACCCAGTACTTC. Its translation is CASSLGQGAQETQYF.

Written as DNA, the CDR3 is TGTGCCACGACCGGACAGGATACGCAGTATTTT. Encoded protein: CATTGQDTQYF. This chain joins TRBV24-1 and TRBJ2-3; possible D gene TRBD1, 6 bases. The CDR3 has 11 amino acids. CDR1 is KGHDR, CDR2 SFDVKD, per germline. The V gene lost 10 bases and the J gene lost 6 bases, with 10 bases spanning the gap.

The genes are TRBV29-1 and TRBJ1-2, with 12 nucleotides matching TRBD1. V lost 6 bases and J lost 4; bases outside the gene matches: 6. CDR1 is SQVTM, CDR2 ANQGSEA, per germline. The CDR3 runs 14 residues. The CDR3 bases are TGCAGCGTCTTAGGGACAGGGGGCACCTATGGCTACACCTTC. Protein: CSVLGTGGTYGYTF.

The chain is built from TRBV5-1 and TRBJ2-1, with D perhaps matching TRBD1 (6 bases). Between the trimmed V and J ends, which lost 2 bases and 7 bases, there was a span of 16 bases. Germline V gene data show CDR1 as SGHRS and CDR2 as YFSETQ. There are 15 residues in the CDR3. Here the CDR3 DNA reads TGCGCCAGCAGCTTAACAGGGAGTTATCTGAATGAGCAGTTCTTC. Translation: CASSLTGSYLNEQFF.

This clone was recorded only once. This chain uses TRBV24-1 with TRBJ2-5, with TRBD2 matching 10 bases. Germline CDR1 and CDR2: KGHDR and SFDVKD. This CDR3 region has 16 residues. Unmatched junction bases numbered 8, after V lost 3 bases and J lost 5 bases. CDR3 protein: CATSDPRLAGYETQYF. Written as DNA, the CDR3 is TGTGCCACCAGTGATCCCCGACTAGCGGGTTATGAGACCCAGTACTTC.

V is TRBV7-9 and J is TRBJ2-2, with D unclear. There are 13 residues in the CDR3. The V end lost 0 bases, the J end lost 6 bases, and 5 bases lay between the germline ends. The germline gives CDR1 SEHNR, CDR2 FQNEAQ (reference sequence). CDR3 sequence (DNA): TGTGCCAGCAGCTTAGCGTTCGCCGGGGAGCTGTTTTTT. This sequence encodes CASSLAFAGELFF.

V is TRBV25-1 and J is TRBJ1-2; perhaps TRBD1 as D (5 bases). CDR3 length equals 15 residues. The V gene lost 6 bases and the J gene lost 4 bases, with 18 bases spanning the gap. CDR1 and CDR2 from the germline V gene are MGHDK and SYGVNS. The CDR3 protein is CASSRTQGTGYGYTF. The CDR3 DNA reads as TGTGCCAGCAGCCGAACCCAGGGTACAGGCTATGGCTACACCTTC.

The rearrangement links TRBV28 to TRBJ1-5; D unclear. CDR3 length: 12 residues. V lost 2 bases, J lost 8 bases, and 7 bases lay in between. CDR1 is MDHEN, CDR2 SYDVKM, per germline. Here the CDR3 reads CASSLIEKPQHF. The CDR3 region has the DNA TGTGCCAGCAGTTTAATCGAGAAGCCCCAGCATTTT.

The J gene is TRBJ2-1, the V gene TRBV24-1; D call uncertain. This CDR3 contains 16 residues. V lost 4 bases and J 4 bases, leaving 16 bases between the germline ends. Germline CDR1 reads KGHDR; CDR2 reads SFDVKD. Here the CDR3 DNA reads TGTGCCACCAGTGACCCCTATTTGGGCAGGTACAATGAGCAGTTCTTC. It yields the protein CATSDPYLGRYNEQFF.

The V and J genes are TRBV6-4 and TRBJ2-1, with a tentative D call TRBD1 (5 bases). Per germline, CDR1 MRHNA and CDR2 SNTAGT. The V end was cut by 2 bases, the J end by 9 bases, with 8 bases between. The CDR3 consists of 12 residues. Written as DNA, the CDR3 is TGTGCCAGCAGTGACGGGGCCTCTGAGCAGTTCTTC. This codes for CASSDGASEQFF.

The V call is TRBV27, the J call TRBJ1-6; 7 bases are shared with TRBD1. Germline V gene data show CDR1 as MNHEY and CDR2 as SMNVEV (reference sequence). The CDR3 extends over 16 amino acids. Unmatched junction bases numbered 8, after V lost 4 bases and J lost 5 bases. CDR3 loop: CASSSATGTDNSPLHF. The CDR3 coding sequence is TGTGCCAGCAGTTCGGCGACAGGGACGGATAATTCACCCCTCCACTTT.

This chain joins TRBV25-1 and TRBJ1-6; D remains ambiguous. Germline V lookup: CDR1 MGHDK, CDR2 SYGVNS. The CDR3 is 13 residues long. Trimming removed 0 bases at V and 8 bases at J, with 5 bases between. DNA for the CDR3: TGTGCCAGCAGTGAATACGGGGATTCACCCCTCCACTTT. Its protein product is CASSEYGDSPLHF.

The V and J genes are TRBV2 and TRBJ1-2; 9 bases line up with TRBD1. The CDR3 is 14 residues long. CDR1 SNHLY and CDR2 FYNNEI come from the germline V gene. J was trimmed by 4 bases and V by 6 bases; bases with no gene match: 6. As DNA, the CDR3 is TGTGCCAGCAGGCAGACAGGGGGAGGCTATGGCTACACCTTC. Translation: CASRQTGGGYGYTF.

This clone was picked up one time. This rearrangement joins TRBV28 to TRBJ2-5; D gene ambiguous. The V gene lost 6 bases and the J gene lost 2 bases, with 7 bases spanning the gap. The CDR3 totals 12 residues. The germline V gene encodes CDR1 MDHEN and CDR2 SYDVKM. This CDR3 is CASSLMQETQYF. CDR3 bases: TGTGCCAGCAGCCTAATGCAAGAGACCCAGTACTTC.

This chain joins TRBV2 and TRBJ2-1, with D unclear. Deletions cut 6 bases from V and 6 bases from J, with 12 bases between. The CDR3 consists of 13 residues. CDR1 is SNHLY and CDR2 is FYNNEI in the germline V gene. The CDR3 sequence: CASRWYPGNEQFF. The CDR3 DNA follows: TGTGCCAGCAGGTGGTACCCAGGCAATGAGCAGTTCTTC.

This CDR3 is CAISSGTDSRNGYTF. CDR3 bases: TGTGCCATCAGCTCCGGGACAGACAGCCGTAATGGCTACACCTTC. V is TRBV10-3 and J is TRBJ1-2; TRBD1 aligns across 7 bases. V trimming: 6 bases; J trimming: 6 bases; junction bases outside the gene matches: 13. Germline V CDR1 and CDR2: ENHRY, SYGVKD. The CDR3 length is 15 residues.